This paragraph covers one TCR beta chain sequence. Researchers made TCR beta libraries by using iRepertoire HTBI primers and running Arm-PCR on CDR3 regions. A single record per CDR3 protein comes from TCRdb applying MiXCR to the multiplex PCR reads. The table lists 420,000 or so distinct CDR3 sequences, approximately 16% of them singletons. Time point specified: newly diagnosed GD, antithyroid drugs for less than 3 months. Preparation of the TCR library used RNA extracted from PBMCs. This record belongs to a study of regulatory T cells in long-lasting Graves disease. V trimming: 4 bases; J trimming: 2 bases; junction bases outside the gene matches: 5. Germline V lookup: CDR1 SGHDT, CDR2 YYEEEE. CDR3 length equals 14 residues. The same specimen was also included in a second study, on T cells in Graves' hyperthyroidism and ophthalmopathy.

This rearrangement joins TRBV5-6 to TRBJ1-2; TRBD1 matches at 7 bases. The material was peripheral blood mononuclear cells (PBMCs), obtained at new diagnosis, from a patient treated with antithyroid drugs. The sequence was collected from a woman in her late teens or twenties with Graves disease. The CDR3 loop is CASSTATGNYGYTF. Written as DNA, the CDR3 is TGTGCCAGCAGCACCGCGACAGGGAACTATGGCTACACCTTC.